The 21 T cell receptor beta chains given below trace back to one sample, sequenced in a study of regulatory T cells in long-lasting Graves disease. Noted time point: newly diagnosed GD, antithyroid drugs for less than 3 months. Generation of the TCR library employed RNA extracted from PBMCs. Investigators prepared the TCR beta libraries by applying iRepertoire HTBI primers and Arm-PCR of CDR3 regions. TCRdb fed the multiplex PCR reads into MiXCR, producing one record per CDR3 protein. The sample consists of some 490,000 distinct CDR3 sequences, 9.5% to 15% of them appearing once. The same sample was also studied in work on T cells in Graves' hyperthyroidism and ophthalmopathy.

The input for sequencing was peripheral blood mononuclear cells (PBMCs), taken at new diagnosis, from a patient treated with antithyroid drugs. These receptors came from a woman aged 25 to 39 with Graves disease.

The sample holds many counts of this clonotype. The chain joins TRBV2 to TRBJ2-3, with no clear D. With 8 bases removed from V and 2 bases from J, the gap between germline ends came to 14 bases. This CDR3 region has 14 residues. Germline V CDR1 and CDR2: SNHLY, FYNNEI. The DNA for the CDR3 is TGTGCCAGCCAGACACGGATTTACACAGATACGCAGTATTTT. Translated: CASQTRIYTDTQYF.

This clonotype was seen repeatedly, ten times or more. This sequence joins TRBV20-1 and TRBJ2-1; perhaps TRBD1 as D (6 bases). The CDR3 covers 13 residues. The V end was cut by 3 bases, the J end by 7 bases, with 13 bases between. Germline V gene lookup returns CDR1 DFQATT and CDR2 SNEGSKA (reference sequence). CDR3 coding DNA: TGCAGTGCTAGGATCAGGGGAAAGAATGAGCAGTTCTTC. Translating gives CSARIRGKNEQFF.

This clonotype appeared many times. This sequence joins TRBV2 and TRBJ2-1; D not resolved. The CDR3 extends over 15 amino acids. Germline loops: CDR1 SNHLY, CDR2 FYNNEI. Trimming cost V 3 bases and J 5 bases, with 14 bases left between them. DNA for the CDR3: TGTGCCAGCAGTGATCGGGTCAAGAAACACAATGAGCAGTTCTTC. This encodes CASSDRVKKHNEQFF.

On this clonotype itself: Since a much larger clone is just one base distant, this may be a read error. J is TRBJ1-1 and V is TRBV7-8; D gene ambiguous. Trimming pared 5 bases from V and 4 bases from J, leaving 14 bases between. Germline V CDR1 and CDR2: SGHVS, FQNEAQ. This CDR3 comprises 14 residues. The CDR3 DNA follows: TGTGCCAGCAGCGCCGGGCGCCTGAGCACTGAAGCTTTCTTT. It translates to CASSAGRLSTEAFF.

This clonotype was picked up many times. The chain combines TRBV20-1 with TRBJ1-6; no definite D call. V gave up 4 bases and J gave up 10 bases, with 8 bases separating them. This CDR3 is 11 amino acids long. Germline lookup yields CDR1 DFQATT and CDR2 SNEGSKA (reference sequence). The CDR3, as DNA: TGCAGTGCTACTACTAACTCACCCCTCCACTTT. Translation gives CSATTNSPLHF.

Many counts were recorded for this clonotype. The CDR3 loop is CASSPTVSGANVLTF. For the CDR3, the DNA is TGCGCCAGCAGCCCGACCGTCTCTGGGGCCAACGTCCTGACTTTC. This chain connects TRBV5-1 to TRBJ2-6; the D is unclear. The CDR3 length is 15 residues. Germline V gene sequence: CDR1 SGHRS, CDR2 YFSETQ. Trimming removed 4 bases at V and 0 bases at J, with 8 bases between. Full variable domain (rest looked up from reference TRBV5-1 and TRBJ2-6): KAGVTQTPRYLIKTRGQQVTLSCSPISGHRSVSWYQQTPGQGLQFLFEYFSETQRNKGNFPGRFSGRQFSNSRSEMNVSTLELGDSALYLCASSPTVSGANVLTFGAGSRLTVL.

This clonotype was seen at least ten times. The chain links TRBV3-1 to TRBJ1-2, with D perhaps TRBD1 (6 bases). V shed 1 base and J shed 8 bases, with 14 bases lying between them. The CDR3 runs to 14 residues. In germline, CDR1 is LGHDT, CDR2 YNNKEL (reference sequence). CDR3 amino acids: CASSQGGGGAGYTF. The CDR3 DNA is TGTGCCAGCAGCCAAGGGGGCGGGGGCGCCGGCTACACCTTC.

CDR3 DNA: TGCAGTGAAGCCGTGATTCCCTCCGGGACAGGGGTTGACGAAGCTTTCTTT. Its translation is CSEAVIPSGTGVDEAFF. The chain links TRBV20-1 to TRBJ1-1; 10 bases agree with TRBD1. The CDR3 contains 17 residues. Trimming at V came to 7 bases and at J to 8 bases, leaving 22 bases not matched to a gene. Germline values: CDR1 DFQATT, CDR2 SNEGSKA (reference sequence).

The chain uses TRBV5-4 and TRBJ2-2; TRBD1 aligns across 8 bases. The CDR3 has 16 residues. J lost 6 bases, V lost 0 bases, and 7 bases had no gene match. CDR1 SGHNT and CDR2 YYREEE come from the germline V gene (reference sequence). The CDR3 nucleotides read TGTGCCAGCAGCTTGGCCAGGGGGCGCCAATCCGGGGAGCTGTTTTTT. Amino acids: CASSLARGRQSGELFF.

This clonotype was detected many times. The V call is TRBV5-4, the J call TRBJ1-5; D might be TRBD1 (6 bases). CDR1 and CDR2 (germline): SGHNT, YYREEE (reference sequence). The length of the CDR3 is 15 residues. V lost 0 bases and J 2 bases, leaving 9 bases between the germline ends. CDR3: CASSLGPGGNQPQHF. The CDR3 bases are TGTGCCAGCAGCTTGGGGCCAGGGGGCAATCAGCCCCAGCATTTT.

This clonotype was counted at least ten times. The chain recombines TRBV2 with TRBJ1-2, with D tentatively TRBD1 (6 bases). The CDR3 has 12 residues. Trimming took off 8 bases at V and 4 bases at J, with 11 bases between the two ends. CDR1 is SNHLY, CDR2 FYNNEI, per germline. The CDR3 DNA follows: TGTGCCAGCGATCAAGGGGGCTATGGCTACACCTTC. Its translation: CASDQGGYGYTF. Looking up the rest from reference TRBV2 and TRBJ1-2 gives the full variable domain: EPEVTQTPSHQVTQMGQEVILRCVPISNHLYFYWYRQILGQKVEFLVSFYNNEISEKSEIFDDQFSVERPDGSNFTLKIRSTKLEDSAMYFCASDQGGYGYTFGSGTRLTVV.

This clonotype has at least ten counts. V is TRBV2 and J is TRBJ2-2; perhaps TRBD1 as D (6 bases). CDR1 and CDR2 from the germline V gene are SNHLY and FYNNEI. The CDR3 loop spans 14 amino acids. Trimming pared 4 bases from V and 5 bases from J, leaving 11 bases between. This CDR3 is CASSVVRGTGELFF. Here the CDR3 DNA reads TGTGCCAGCAGTGTTGTGAGGGGGACCGGGGAGCTGTTTTTT.

In its sample, this clonotype was seen many times. The chain carries TRBV13 and TRBJ2-7; 7 bases are a match to TRBD1. The CDR3 runs 13 residues. CDR1 is PRHDT and CDR2 is FYEKMQ in the germline V gene (reference sequence). The V gene end was trimmed by 2 bases and the J gene end by 7 bases; junction bases not matched to a gene: 5. For the CDR3, the DNA is TGTGCCAGCAGCTTACCACAGGGGAGAGAGCAGTACTTC. As protein: CASSLPQGREQYF.

The rearrangement links TRBV3-1 to TRBJ2-7, with D maybe TRBD2 (5 bases). Germline V gene sequence: CDR1 LGHDT, CDR2 YNNKEL (reference sequence). The CDR3 has 16 amino acids. The ends were cut back, 1 base at V and 5 bases at J, with 18 bases in the middle. The CDR3 spells CASSQVVGTSYNEQYF. The CDR3 DNA is TGTGCCAGCAGCCAAGTCGTGGGAACTAGTTACAACGAGCAGTACTTC.

The genes are TRBV2 and TRBJ2-7; 10 nucleotides match TRBD2. The CDR3 extends over 18 amino acids. V lost 8 bases to trimming and J lost 0 bases; unmatched junction nucleotides: 16. Germline V gives CDR1 SNHLY, CDR2 FYNNEI. The CDR3 DNA is TGTGCCAGCTCACCACCCGGACTAGCGGACAGAAGCTCCTACGAGCAGTACTTC. It translates to CASSPPGLADRSSYEQYF.

This clonotype was picked up many times. The genes are TRBV7-2 and TRBJ1-2; 7 bases agree with TRBD1. V dropped 5 bases and J dropped 4; count of bases not matched to a gene: 4. Germline lookup yields CDR1 SGHTA and CDR2 FQGNSA. CDR3 length equals 13 residues. This chain's CDR3 is CASSGRDSYGYTF. In DNA, the CDR3 is TGTGCCAGCAGCGGAAGGGACAGCTATGGCTACACCTTC.

This clonotype occurred a few times. The rearrangement uses TRBV4-1 and TRBJ1-5, with TRBD1 matching 7 bases. This CDR3 is built from 15 residues. Losses at the gene ends were 5 bases for V and 2 bases for J; bases not matched to a gene: 6. CDR1 MGHRA and CDR2 YSYEKL come from the germline V gene. CDR3 DNA sequence: TGCGCCAGCAGCGACTATGGGACAGGCAATCAGCCCCAGCATTTT. This sequence encodes CASSDYGTGNQPQHF.

The chain employs TRBV11-1 and TRBJ2-1; D gene ambiguous. The germline V gene encodes CDR1 SGHAT and CDR2 FQDESV (reference sequence). Trimming cost V 3 bases and J 5 bases, with 8 bases left between them. The CDR3 runs to 13 residues. The CDR3 protein is CASSLAPNNEQFF. DNA for the CDR3: TGTGCCAGCAGCTTGGCACCTAACAATGAGCAGTTCTTC.

As for this clonotype: The conserved phenylalanine or tryptophan is not found at the CDR3 terminus, so this likely reflects a read error. The CDR3 loop reads CASSDRGPNTEAFL. Here the CDR3 DNA reads TGTGCCAGCAGCGACAGGGGGCCGAACACTGAAGCTTTCTTG. V gene TRBV7-3 combines with J gene TRBJ1-1; 10 bases line up with TRBD1. Germline CDR1 SGHTA, CDR2 FQGTGA. The CDR3 is 14 amino acids. The V gene end was trimmed by 5 bases and the J gene end by 1 base; junction bases not matched to a gene: 1.

This clonotype was counted at least ten times. This chain links TRBV28 with TRBJ1-2; D is uncertain. The length of the CDR3 is 12 residues. Trimming removed 3 bases from V and 5 bases from J, with 7 bases in between. Germline CDR1 and CDR2: MDHEN and SYDVKM. CDR3 DNA: TGTGCCAGCAGTTTGAGGCAATATGGCTACACCTTC. This gives the protein CASSLRQYGYTF.

This clonotype was found many times. The chain uses TRBV12-3 or TRBV12-4 and TRBJ2-7; 13 bases map to TRBD2. The trim removed 5 bases at V and 2 bases at J, leaving 6 bases unmatched. The CDR3 has 16 amino acids. In DNA, the CDR3 is TGTGCCAGCAGTAGACATACTAGCGGGAGGGCCTACGAGCAGTACTTC. Its translation is CASSRHTSGRAYEQYF.